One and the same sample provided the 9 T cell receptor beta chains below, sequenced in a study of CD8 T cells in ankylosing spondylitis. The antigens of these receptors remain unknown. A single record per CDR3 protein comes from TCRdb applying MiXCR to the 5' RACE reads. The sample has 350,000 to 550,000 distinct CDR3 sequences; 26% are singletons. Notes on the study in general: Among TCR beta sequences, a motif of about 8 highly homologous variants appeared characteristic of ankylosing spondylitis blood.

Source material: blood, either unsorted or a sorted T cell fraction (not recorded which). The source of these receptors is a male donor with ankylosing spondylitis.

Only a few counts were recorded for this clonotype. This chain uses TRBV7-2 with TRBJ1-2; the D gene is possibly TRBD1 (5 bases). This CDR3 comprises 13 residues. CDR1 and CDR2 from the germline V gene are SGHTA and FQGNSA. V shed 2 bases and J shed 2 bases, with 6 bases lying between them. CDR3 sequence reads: CASSLWGNYGYTF. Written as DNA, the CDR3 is TGTGCCAGCAGCTTATGGGGGAACTATGGCTACACCTTC.

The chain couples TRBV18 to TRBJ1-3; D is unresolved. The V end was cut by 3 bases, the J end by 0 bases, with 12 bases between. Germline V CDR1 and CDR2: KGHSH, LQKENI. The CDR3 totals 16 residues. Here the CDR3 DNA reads TGTGCCAGCTCACCGGGAAGGTACTCCTCTGGAAACACCATATATTTT. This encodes CASSPGRYSSGNTIYF.

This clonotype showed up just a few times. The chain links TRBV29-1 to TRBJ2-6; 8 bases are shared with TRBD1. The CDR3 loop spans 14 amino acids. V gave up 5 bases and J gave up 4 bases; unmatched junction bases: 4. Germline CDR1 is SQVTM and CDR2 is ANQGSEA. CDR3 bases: TGCAGCGTTTCACAGGGGGAGGGGGCCAACGTCCTGACTTTC. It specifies CSVSQGEGANVLTF.

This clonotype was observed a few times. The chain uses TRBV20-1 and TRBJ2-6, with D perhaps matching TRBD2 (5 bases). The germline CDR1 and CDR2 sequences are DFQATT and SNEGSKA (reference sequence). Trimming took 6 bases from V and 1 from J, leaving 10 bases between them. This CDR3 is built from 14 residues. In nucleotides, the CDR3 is TGCAGTGCCAAATCGGGATCTGGGGCCAACGTCCTGACTTTC. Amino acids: CSAKSGSGANVLTF.

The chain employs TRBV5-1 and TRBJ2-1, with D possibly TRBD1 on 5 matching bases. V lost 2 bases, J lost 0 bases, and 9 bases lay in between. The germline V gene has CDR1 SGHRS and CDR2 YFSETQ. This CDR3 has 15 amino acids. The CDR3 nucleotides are TGCGCCAGCAGCTTCGACAGAAGCTCCTACAATGAGCAGTTCTTC. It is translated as CASSFDRSSYNEQFF.

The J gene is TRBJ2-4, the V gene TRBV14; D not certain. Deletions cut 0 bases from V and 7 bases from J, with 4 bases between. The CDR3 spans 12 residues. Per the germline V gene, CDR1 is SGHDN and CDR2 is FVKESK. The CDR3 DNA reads TGTGCCAGCAGCCAAGACTGGAACATTCAGTACTTC. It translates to CASSQDWNIQYF.

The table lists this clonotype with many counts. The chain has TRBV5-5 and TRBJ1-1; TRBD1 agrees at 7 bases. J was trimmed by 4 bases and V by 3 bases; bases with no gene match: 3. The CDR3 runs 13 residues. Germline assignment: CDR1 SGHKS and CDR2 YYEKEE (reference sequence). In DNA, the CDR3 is TGTGCCAGCAGCTGGGACAGCCCCACTGAAGCTTTCTTT. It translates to CASSWDSPTEAFF.

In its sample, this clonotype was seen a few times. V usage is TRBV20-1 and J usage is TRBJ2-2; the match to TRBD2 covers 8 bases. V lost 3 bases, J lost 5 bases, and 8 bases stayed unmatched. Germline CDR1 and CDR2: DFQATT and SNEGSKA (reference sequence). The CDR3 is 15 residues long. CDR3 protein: CSARLGGGHTGELFF. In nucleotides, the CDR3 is TGCAGTGCTAGGCTCGGGGGGGGGCATACCGGGGAGCTGTTTTTT.

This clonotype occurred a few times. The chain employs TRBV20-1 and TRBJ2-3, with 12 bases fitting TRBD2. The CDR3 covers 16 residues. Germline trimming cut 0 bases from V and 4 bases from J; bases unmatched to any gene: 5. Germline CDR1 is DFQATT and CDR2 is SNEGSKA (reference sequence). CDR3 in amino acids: CSAREPSGRAPDTQYF. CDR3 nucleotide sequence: TGCAGTGCTAGAGAACCTAGCGGGAGGGCCCCAGATACGCAGTATTTT.